This is a list of T cell receptor beta chains from one sample in a study of blood T cell repertoires in COVID-19. Method: immunoSEQ multiplex PCR; TCRdb's copy keeps in-frame clones and lacks some. Of tens of thousands of clones listed, around 90% were seen once; the top ten hold 2% to 2.5%. The sequenced sample consisted of peripheral blood. The receptors stem from a man aged 45-60 years with active COVID-19. CDR3s include the opening cysteine and the closing phenylalanine or tryptophan. D genes are given only for firm matches. Expanded clones get a size class; other rows say once, few or many, or leave the size out.

d_call j_call v_call clone_size cdr3_nt cdr3_aa
TRBD1 TRBJ1-1 TRBV7-3 once TGTGCCAGCAGTCAAGGGGGCTCTGAAGCTTTCTTT CASSQGGSEAFF
NA TRBJ2-7 TRBV27 NA TGTGCCAGCAGTTCCCAAACCTACGAGCAGTACTTC CASSSQTYEQYF
NA TRBJ1-4 TRBV28 NA TGTGCCAGCAGTTCCGGTGGTGCAACTAATGAAAAACTGTTTTTT CASSSGGATNEKLFF
NA TRBJ2-5 TRBV29-1 NA TGCAGCGCCGTACAGGGTGCCGGGACCCAGTACTTC CSAVQGAGTQYF
NA TRBJ2-3 TRBV7-9 NA TGTGCCAGCAGATCAGGCGTGTCTAGCACAGATACGCAGTATTTT CASRSGVSSTDTQYF
TRBD2 TRBJ2-5 TRBV3-1/TRBV3-2 NA TGTGCCAGCAGCCAAACCTATGGGACTAGCGAGACCCAGTACTTC CASSQTYGTSETQYF
NA TRBJ2-1 TRBV28 NA TGTGCCAGCAGTCCCGGGATACCCAATGAGCAGTTCTTC CASSPGIPNEQFF
NA TRBJ1-2 TRBV2 NA TGTGCCAGTACAGGGAACTATGGCTACACCTTC CASTGNYGYTF
NA TRBJ1-1 TRBV30 NA TGTGCCTGGAGTATGGGGGGATACAGGGAAGCTTTCTTT CAWSMGGYREAFF
TRBD2 TRBJ2-1 TRBV9 NA TGTGCCAGCAGCGAGGGACTAGCCTACAATGAGCAGTTCTTC CASSEGLAYNEQFF
NA TRBJ1-4 TRBV5-4 NA TGTGCCAGCAGCCCCGGGGGATTTCTAAATGAAAAACTGTTTTTT CASSPGGFLNEKLFF
TRBD1 TRBJ2-7 TRBV3-1/TRBV3-2 NA TGTGCCAGCAGCATAGGACAGGGGAGATCCTACGAGCAGTACTTC CASSIGQGRSYEQYF
TRBD1 TRBJ2-1 TRBV28 NA TGTGCCAGCAGTTTAAGGGGGCCGACCTACAATGAGCAGTTCTTC CASSLRGPTYNEQFF
NA TRBJ2-5 TRBV5-4 NA TGTGCCAGCAGCCTCGACAGACAAGAGACCCAGTACTTC CASSLDRQETQYF
TRBD2 TRBJ2-5 TRBV4-2 NA TGTGCCAGCAGCCAAGATTTCGCGGCTAGCGGGGATCAAGAGACCCAGTACTTC CASSQDFAASGDQETQYF
NA TRBJ1-2 TRBV5-1 NA TGCGCCAGCAGCGGGGAGGGGGTTAGGAATGGCTACACCTTC CASSGEGVRNGYTF
TRBD2 TRBJ2-7 TRBV28 NA TGTGCCAGCAGCCAGACTAGCGGGAGGTTCAACGAGCAGTACTTC CASSQTSGRFNEQYF
TRBD2 TRBJ2-2 TRBV4-1 NA TGCGCCAGCAGCCCGGTGGGTAGCGGGAGTCCCGGGGAGCTGTTTTTT CASSPVGSGSPGELFF
NA TRBJ1-5 TRBV2 NA TGTGCCAGCAGTCCCCAACAGGGCAGTAATCAGCCCCAGCATTTT CASSPQQGSNQPQHF
TRBD2 TRBJ2-3 TRBV5-1 NA TGCGCCAGCAGCTTGGGGGAGGGACTCCATTTGTATTTT CASSLGEGLHLYF
NA TRBJ2-5 TRBV3-1/TRBV3-2 NA TGTGCCAGCAGCCAAGGGAGCTTACAAGAGACCCAGTACTTC CASSQGSLQETQYF
NA TRBJ1-3 TRBV11-3 NA TGTGCCAGCAGCTTAGAACAGGGATTTGGAAACACCATATATTTT CASSLEQGFGNTIYF
TRBD2 TRBJ2-1 TRBV5-1 NA TGCGCCAGCAGCTGGACTAGCGGGGGCGGGAATGAGCAGTTCTTC CASSWTSGGGNEQFF
NA TRBJ1-6 TRBV12-3/TRBV12-4 NA TGTGCCAGCAGTTTAAACAGCGGGTACCCCCTCCACTTT CASSLNSGYPLHF
NA TRBJ2-6 TRBV19 NA TGTGCCAGTACCGATGGGGGGGCAGCTGGGGCCAACGTCCTGACTTTC CASTDGGAAGANVLTF
TRBD1 TRBJ2-3 TRBV5-4 NA TGTGCCAGCAGCCTCGCAGGGGGTACAGATACGCAGTATTTT CASSLAGGTDTQYF
NA TRBJ2-1 TRBV6-2/TRBV6-3 NA TGTGCCAGCAGTTTTGGGTGGAGTAATGAGCAGTTCTTC CASSFGWSNEQFF
NA TRBJ2-3 TRBV12-3/TRBV12-4 NA TGTGCCAGCAGTTTCGGGGACACAGATACGCAGTATTTT CASSFGDTDTQYF
TRBD1 TRBJ2-5 TRBV5-1 NA TGCGCCAGCAGCTTGGAGGCGGGACAGGGTGGTGGGGCCCAGTACTTC CASSLEAGQGGGAQYF
NA TRBJ2-7 TRBV28 NA TGTGCCAGCACCAAAGGGGGATCCACCTACGAGCAGTACTTC CASTKGGSTYEQYF
NA TRBJ2-7 TRBV29-1 NA TGCAGCGTTCCCAATCCTATATCCTACGAGCAGTACTTC CSVPNPISYEQYF
TRBD2 TRBJ2-7 TRBV14 NA TGTGCCAGCAGCCAGGGACTAGTCTACGAGCAGTACTTC CASSQGLVYEQYF
NA TRBJ2-7 TRBV7-2 once TGTGCCAGCAGCCCAAGACGGGGTCCCTACGAGCAGTACTTC CASSPRRGPYEQYF
NA TRBJ1-1 TRBV28 NA TGTGCCAGCAGTGCCATCTGGGGGAGGACTGAAGCTTTCTTT CASSAIWGRTEAFF
NA TRBJ1-6 TRBV3-1/TRBV3-2 NA TGTGCCAGCAGCCAAGATGTGGGGCCTCGTTCACCCCTCCACTTT CASSQDVGPRSPLHF
NA TRBJ1-2 TRBV28 NA TGTGCCAGCAGTTTAAACGGTGCCGGGGGGTATGGCTACACCTTC CASSLNGAGGYGYTF
NA TRBJ2-1 TRBV9 NA TGTGCCAGCAGCGTCCGTGGTAGTAATGAGCAGTTCTTC CASSVRGSNEQFF
NA TRBJ1-2 TRBV12-3/TRBV12-4 NA TGTGCCAGCGGCTCATATGGCTACACCTTC CASGSYGYTF
TRBD1 TRBJ1-5 TRBV19 NA TGTGCCAGTAAAGGACAGGCGCTCAATCAGCCCCAGCATTTT CASKGQALNQPQHF
TRBD1 TRBJ2-7 TRBV6-2/TRBV6-3 NA TGTGCCAGCAGTTATGGCAGGGGGCTTATCGAGCAGTACTTC CASSYGRGLIEQYF
TRBD1 TRBJ1-2 TRBV2 NA TGTGCCAGCAGGGACAGGGTCTCCTATGGCTACACCTTC CASRDRVSYGYTF
NA TRBJ1-2 TRBV21-1 NA TGTGCCAGCAGCAAAGCCCTCCACAGGGAATGCTATGGCTACACCTTC CASSKALHRECYGYTF
NA TRBJ2-1 TRBV9 NA TGTGCCAGCAGCGCCTATATAGGGGAACGCTCCTACAATGAGCAGTTCTTC CASSAYIGERSYNEQFF
TRBD2 TRBJ2-3 TRBV6-4 NA TGTGCCAGCAGTGCTAGCGGGGGGGGCACAGATACGCAGTATTTT CASSASGGGTDTQYF
TRBD2 TRBJ2-7 TRBV7-9 NA TGTGCCAGCAGCTTAGGGCTAGCGGGAGACCACGAGCAGTACTTC CASSLGLAGDHEQYF
NA TRBJ1-1 TRBV5-1 NA TGCGCCAGCACCATGAGGTCGGAAAACACTGAAGCTTTCTTT CASTMRSENTEAFF
NA TRBJ2-4 TRBV7-2 NA TGTGCCAGCAGCCGGACAGGAGGGGGGAACATTCAGTACTTC CASSRTGGGNIQYF
NA TRBJ2-7 TRBV15 NA TGTGCCACCAGCAGAGATGGTACTAGAGACGAGCAGTACTTC CATSRDGTRDEQYF
NA TRBJ1-1 TRBV6-5 NA TGTGCCAGCATCAGGACATTCGAGAACACTGAAGCTTTCTTT CASIRTFENTEAFF
TRBD1 TRBJ2-1 TRBV16 NA TGTGCCAGCAGCCGAAGGGACAGGGGGTACAATGAGCAGTTCTTC CASSRRDRGYNEQFF
NA TRBJ2-7 TRBV29-1 NA TGCAGCGCTCAGAACAACTACGAGCAGTACTTC CSAQNNYEQYF
NA TRBJ1-5 TRBV19 NA TGTGCCAGTACCCCGCGGAGCAATCAGCCCCAGCATTTT CASTPRSNQPQHF
TRBD2 TRBJ2-7 TRBV5-1 NA TGCGCCAGCAGCTCGGTGGGCGGGACTAGCGTGTACGAGCAGTACTTC CASSSVGGTSVYEQYF
TRBD2 TRBJ2-1 TRBV10-1 NA TGCGCCAGCAGTTCCAGGACTAGCGGCTCCTACAATGAGCAGTTCTTC CASSSRTSGSYNEQFF
TRBD2 TRBJ2-1 TRBV27 NA TGTGCCAGCAGGCGGGAGAAAAACTACAATGAGCAGTTCTTC CASRREKNYNEQFF